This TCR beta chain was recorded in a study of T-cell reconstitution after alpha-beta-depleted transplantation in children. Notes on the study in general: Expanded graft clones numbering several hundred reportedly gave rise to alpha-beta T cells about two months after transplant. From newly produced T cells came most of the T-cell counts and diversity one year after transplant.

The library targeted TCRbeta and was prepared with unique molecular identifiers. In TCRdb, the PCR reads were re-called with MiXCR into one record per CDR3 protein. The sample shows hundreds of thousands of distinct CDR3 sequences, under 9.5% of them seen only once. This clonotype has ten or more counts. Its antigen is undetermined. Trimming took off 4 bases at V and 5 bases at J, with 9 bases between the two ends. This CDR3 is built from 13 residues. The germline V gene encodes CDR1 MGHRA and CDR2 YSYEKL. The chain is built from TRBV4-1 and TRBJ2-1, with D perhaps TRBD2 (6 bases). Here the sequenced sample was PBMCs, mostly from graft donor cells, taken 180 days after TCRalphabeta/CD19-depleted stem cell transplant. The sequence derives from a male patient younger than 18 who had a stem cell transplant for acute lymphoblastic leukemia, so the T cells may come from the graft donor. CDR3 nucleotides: TGCGCCAGCAGCCTAGCGGAACACAATGAGCAGTTCTTC. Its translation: CASSLAEHNEQFF.